This TCR beta chain was found in a study of shared clonotypes between healthy human individuals. Assay: immunoSEQ multiplex PCR; the TCRdb copy retains only in-frame clones and omits some. The sample includes 600,000 or so clones, roughly 95% of them seen just once. The V and J ends lost 6 bases and 1 base, in that order; junction bases with no gene match: 12. The CDR3 is 16 amino acids. Germline values: CDR1 SQVTM, CDR2 ANQGSEA. Naive CD8 cells lacked CD45RO, underwent positive selection for CCR7 and left out terminally differentiated effector memory CD45RA+ cells. The chain combines TRBV29-1 with TRBJ2-7, with 10 bases aligning to TRBD1. The source is a young woman in good health. The sequenced sample was naive CD8+ T cells sorted from blood. The CDR3 reads CSVELRDRGLSYEQYF. The CDR3 region has the DNA TGCAGCGTGGAACTCCGGGACAGGGGTTTGTCCTACGAGCAGTACTTC.